This T cell receptor (beta chain) was found in a study of T cells in tumors after PD-1 blockade. As for the study in general: Tumor samples yielded approximately 20-fold more depth than single-cell TCR sequencing. Notes on the study in general: After therapy, most expanded exhausted CD8+ clones were absent pre-treatment, suggesting clonal replacement. Some novel exhausted tumor clones appeared in pre-treatment blood, suggesting peripheral recruitment.

Clones were sequenced by immunoSEQ multiplex PCR, and TCRdb holds only the in-frame ones, with some missing. Among roughly 1,900 clones listed, 69% were seen once. Genomic DNA template from tumor biopsies or peripheral blood, roughly 616 ng to 6,004 ng input. The V end lost 2 bases, the J end lost 0 bases, and 10 bases lay between the germline ends. CDR1 SGHNT and CDR2 YYREEE come from the germline V gene (reference sequence). This CDR3 contains 15 residues. With respect to this clone: The antigen is undetermined.

This chain uses TRBV5-4 with TRBJ2-3; weak D call: TRBD2 (5 bases). Sequencing was performed on tumor tissue, taken before anti-PD-1 treatment. This receptor was taken from a human donor with basal cell carcinoma. CDR3 protein: CASSFGEASTDTQYF. The DNA for the CDR3 is TGTGCCAGCAGCTTCGGGGAAGCTAGCACAGATACGCAGTATTTT.